The entry below describes one TCR beta chain. It has no known antigen specificity. The junction departs from germline at one end; a sequencing error may be responsible. The treatment or condition tag for this specimen amounts to: 10-day PBMC culture with coronavirus spike peptide pools or control peptides (ViraFEST assay). The ViraFEST assay was used in the study, in which antigen-specific T cells were expanded with peptide pools and expanded clonotypes were subsequently identified by TCR sequencing. The convalescent patients' positive SARS-CoV-2 PCR tests fell between March and December 2020, which was before the Alpha, Beta and Delta variants emerged in the United States. PBMCs were cultured at around 2.2 million per well in IMDM supplemented with roughly 5% human AB serum and around 9.5 IU/ml IL-2, with 10 ug/ml peptide pools added. On days 3 and 7, half of the culture medium was replaced with fresh IL-2-containing medium. After 9 to 10 days of culture, CD4+ T cells were isolated by negative selection using the EasySep CD4+ T cell isolation kit. PBMCs were separated from whole blood using Ficoll-Paque Plus gradient centrifugation and then either used fresh or cryopreserved at -140C. Culture conditions were generally each tested in triplicate wells.

The record originates from a study of vaccination and CD4 T cells after COVID-19 (dated by TCRdb to between 2021 and 2024). Describing the broader study: Convalescent patients had a positive SARS-CoV-2 result on nasal swab PCR, and of these patients, nine had mild disease and one had severe disease. Post-vaccine blood samples were taken a median of around 70 days after the second vaccine dose, with a range of 14 to 241 days. Post-COVID blood samples were collected from convalescent patients a median of around 96 days after diagnosis, with a range of roughly 30 to 170 days. Participants got two doses of the Pfizer-BioNTech BNT162b2 vaccine (n=8) or two doses of the Moderna mRNA-1273 vaccine (n=2). Culture stimuli were overlapping spike peptide pools from SARS-CoV-2 and from the common cold coronaviruses HCoV-NL63, HCoV-OC43 and HCoV-229E. In some eleven COVID-19 convalescent patients and a handful of infection-naive healthy vaccine recipients, researchers compared the spike-specific CD4+ TCR repertoire from before mRNA vaccination with the repertoire from after. The convalescent cohort included six males and four females, with two Hispanic individuals, seven Caucasians, two Asians and one multiracial person. As controls, cultures received a CEFX viral epitope pool (the positive control), an HIV-1 Nef peptide pool (the negative control), or no peptide at all.

Preparation of the library involved PCR. DNA from cultured CD4+ T cells underwent TCR sequencing with the Oncomine TCR Beta short-read assay at the Johns Hopkins FTIC core. The QIAamp micro DNA kit was used to extract genomic DNA from the cultured CD4+ T cells. Oncomine TCR Beta libraries made from cultured CD4+ T cells were pooled using unique dual indexes and sequenced on an Illumina iSeq 100. Turning to the authors' computational methods: Non-productive sequences were removed, and CDR3s that did not start with C, did not end with F or W, or were shorter than 7 amino acids were discarded. The MANAFEST web application was used to identify antigen-specific clonotypes by comparing peptide-stimulated wells against reference wells and other culture wells. To be called positive, a clone needed an FDR below 0.05, an odds ratio above 5, and a productive frequency above 0.1% in at least two of three replicate wells. Clonotypes that were significantly expanded in both SARS-CoV-2 spike wells and at least one common cold coronavirus spike condition were defined as cross-reactive. Using R version 3.6.1, CDR3 homology was evaluated through Levenshtein distances (stringdist) along with unrooted phylogenetic trees (ape). The public reads were reanalyzed by TCRdb: fastp trimming at Q25, MiXCR alignment, in-frame beta chains only. Rows are unified per CDR3 protein, each entry keeping the most common DNA and genes. These V and J calls rely on TCRdb rather than the paper's analysis. The sample table lists about 5,100 distinct CDR3 sequences, over 45% of them with a count of one. The ten largest clones capture approximately 60% of the sample.

General conclusions and limits of the study: The study included relatively few convalescent patients and did not analyze early timepoints after natural infection. Although the median number of SARS-CoV-2-reactive clonotypes went up from fewer than 25 after infection to 35 to 40 after vaccination, the increase was not significant. In convalescent patients, a median roughly 85% of post-vaccine SARS-CoV-2-reactive clones were detected only after vaccination, and vaccine-specific priming was suggested by this finding. Nearly all vaccine-specific clones in convalescent patients (304 of 307) were mono-reactive for SARS-CoV-2 spike rather than cross-reactive with common cold coronaviruses.

The receptor comes from a human donor who had recovered from COVID-19. Sample: CD4+ T cells from blood, cultured in vitro.

The nucleotide sequence is given as TGCAGTGCTATCGGAGCGGACAGGTCTGCCCCCTTT. It codes for CSAIGADRSAPF. The chain employs TRBV20-1 and TRBJ1-1, with 7 bases matching TRBD1. The germline V gene (reference sequence) supplies CDR1 DFQATT and CDR2 SNEGSKA. The CDR3 spans 12 residues, from the cysteine through the phenylalanine. Here the CDR3 DNA is all that survives: 36 bases in frame from base 1.